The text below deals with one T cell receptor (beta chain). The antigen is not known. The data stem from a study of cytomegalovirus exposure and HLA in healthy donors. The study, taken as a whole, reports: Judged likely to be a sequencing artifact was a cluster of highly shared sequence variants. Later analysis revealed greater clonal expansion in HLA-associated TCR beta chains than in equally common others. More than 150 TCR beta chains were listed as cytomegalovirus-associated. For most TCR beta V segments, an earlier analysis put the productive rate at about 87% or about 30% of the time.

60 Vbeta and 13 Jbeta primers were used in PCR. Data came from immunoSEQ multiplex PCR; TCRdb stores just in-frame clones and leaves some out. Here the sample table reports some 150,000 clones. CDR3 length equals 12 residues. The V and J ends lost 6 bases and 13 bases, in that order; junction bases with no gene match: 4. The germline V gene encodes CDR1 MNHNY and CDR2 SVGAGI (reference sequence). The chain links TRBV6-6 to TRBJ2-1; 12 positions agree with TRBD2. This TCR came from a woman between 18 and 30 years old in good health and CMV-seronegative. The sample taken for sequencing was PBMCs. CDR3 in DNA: TGTGCCAGCAGCTCGACTAGCGGGAGTCAGTTCTTC. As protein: CASSSTSGSQFF.